The 8 T cell receptor beta chains below all came from one sample that was sequenced in a study of blood T cell repertoires in COVID-19. TCRdb keeps only in-frame clones here, not all; method: immunoSEQ multiplex PCR. Of 25,000 to 30,000 clones detected, 85% to 90% appear once; the ten largest clones hold over 4%. Sequencing input: peripheral blood. The receptors were sampled from an older man with active COVID-19.

The chain employs TRBV18 and TRBJ1-3; 8 bases fit TRBD1. V gave up 2 bases and J gave up 2 bases; unmatched junction bases: 8. Germline CDR1 is KGHSH and CDR2 is LQKENI. This CDR3 has 17 residues. CDR3 DNA: TGTGCCAGCTCACCAAAAGGACAGGGCCCAACTGGAAACACCATATATTTT. This sequence encodes CASSPKGQGPTGNTIYF.

This sequence joins TRBV6-5 and TRBJ1-2; TRBD1 matches at 9 bases. J was trimmed by 4 bases and V by 2 bases; bases with no gene match: 5. Per germline, CDR1 MNHEY and CDR2 SVGAGI. This CDR3 spans 15 amino acids. The CDR3 bases are TGTGCCAGCAGTTACGGGACAGGGACGAGCTATGGCTACACCTTC. Its protein is CASSYGTGTSYGYTF.

The chain has TRBV18 and TRBJ1-1, with 8 bases identical to TRBD1. V trimming: 6 bases; J trimming: 1 base; junction bases outside the gene matches: 4. The CDR3 length is 14 residues. Per the germline V gene, CDR1 is KGHSH and CDR2 is LQKENI. The CDR3 loop is CASSSGQANTEAFF. The CDR3 DNA reads as TGTGCCAGCTCTTCGGGACAGGCGAACACTGAAGCTTTCTTT.

The DNA of the CDR3 is TGTGCCAGCAGTGTCGGACAGGGGGCTTGGGAGACCCAGTACTTC. Amino acids: CASSVGQGAWETQYF. The chain recombines TRBV2 with TRBJ2-5; 11 bases map to TRBD1. Germline V CDR1 and CDR2: SNHLY, FYNNEI. The CDR3 length is 15 residues. V lost 4 bases and J lost 5; bases outside the gene matches: 6.

V is TRBV9 and J is TRBJ2-7, with D possibly TRBD2 on 6 matching bases. The length of the CDR3 is 14 residues. From germline, CDR1 is SGDLS and CDR2 YYNGEE. Deletions cut 4 bases from V and 1 base from J, with 12 bases between. The CDR3: CASSLGTLSYEQYF. The CDR3 coding sequence is TGTGCCAGCAGCCTAGGGACTCTTTCCTACGAGCAGTACTTC.

This clone came up a few times. The chain couples TRBV30 to TRBJ1-6; D is uncertain. The V and J ends lost 3 bases and 10 bases respectively, with 10 bases between them. CDR3 size: 12 residues. In germline, CDR1 is GTSNPN, CDR2 SVGIG (reference sequence). Here the CDR3 DNA reads TGTGCCTGGAGGCGGCGATACTCACCCCTCCACTTT. It translates to CAWRRRYSPLHF.

The chain carries TRBV4-1 and TRBJ1-6, with a possible D match to TRBD1 (6 bases). The germline gives CDR1 MGHRA, CDR2 YSYEKL. The CDR3 length is 15 residues. V lost 2 bases and J lost 10, with 15 bases in between. CDR3 residues: CASSQSLQGRSPLHF. In nucleotides, the CDR3 is TGCGCCAGCAGCCAATCCCTACAGGGTCGATCACCCCTCCACTTT.

This clone showed up just once. The rearrangement uses TRBV27 and TRBJ2-3; the match to TRBD2 covers 7 bases. Germline CDR1 reads MNHEY; CDR2 reads SMNVEV (reference sequence). Losses at the gene ends were 4 bases for V and 0 bases for J; bases not matched to a gene: 4. CDR3 size: 15 residues. As DNA, the CDR3 is TGTGCCAGCAGTTGGGCTAGCGGCAGCACAGATACGCAGTATTTT. Amino acids: CASSWASGSTDTQYF.